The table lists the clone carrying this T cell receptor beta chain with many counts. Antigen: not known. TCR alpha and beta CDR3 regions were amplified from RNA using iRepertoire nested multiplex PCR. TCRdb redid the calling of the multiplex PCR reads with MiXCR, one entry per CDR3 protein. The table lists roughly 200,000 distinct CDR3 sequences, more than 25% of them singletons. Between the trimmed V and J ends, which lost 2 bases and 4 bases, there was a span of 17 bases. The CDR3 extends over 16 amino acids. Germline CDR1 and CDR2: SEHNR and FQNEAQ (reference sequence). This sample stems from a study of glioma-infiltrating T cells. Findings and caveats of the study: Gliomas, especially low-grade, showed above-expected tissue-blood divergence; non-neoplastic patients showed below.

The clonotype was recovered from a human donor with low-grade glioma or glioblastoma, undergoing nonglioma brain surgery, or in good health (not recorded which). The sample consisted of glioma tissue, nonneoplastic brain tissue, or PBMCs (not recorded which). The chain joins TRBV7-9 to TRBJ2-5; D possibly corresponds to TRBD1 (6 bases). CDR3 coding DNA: TGTGCCAGCAGCTTATCAGGAATGGGGGCCGGAGAGACCCAGTACTTC. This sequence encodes CASSLSGMGAGETQYF. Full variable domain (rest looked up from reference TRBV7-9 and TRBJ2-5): DTGVSQNPRHKITKRGQNVTFRCDPISEHNRLYWYRQTLGQGPEFLTYFQNEAQLEKSRLLSDRFSAERPKGSFSTLEIQRTEQGDSAMYLCASSLSGMGAGETQYFGPGTRLLVL.